This paragraph covers one T cell receptor (beta chain) sequence. Per the authors' pipeline: Estimation of nucleated cell counts relied on the amplification of reference gene primers. Sequencing was performed with immunoSEQ multiplex PCR; in TCRdb, only in-frame clones are kept and a portion is missing. V, J and clone size are those of that table, while D and trimming were read from the DNA. The table lists hundreds of thousands of clones, approximately 77% of them singletons. These data belong to a study of blood T cell repertoires in COVID-19. Study-wide background: Collection of acute and convalescent COVID-19 samples took place in the United States, Italy and Spain. From T cells, B-cell-depleted T cells, or PBMCs came the material, which was cDNA or gDNA.

The CDR3 is made up of 16 amino acids. The V gene's germline CDR1 is SGDLS and CDR2 YYNGEE. The V and J ends lost 4 bases and 2 bases respectively, with 18 bases between them. Specimen: peripheral blood. The V gene is TRBV9, the J gene TRBJ1-2; possible D gene TRBD1, 5 bases. This clonotype was sampled from a woman older than 75 with acute or convalescent COVID-19. The CDR3 here is CASSPFGAGTNYGYTF. CDR3 DNA: TGTGCCAGCAGCCCCTTTGGGGCCGGAACAAACTATGGCTACACCTTC.